What follows are 17 T cell receptor beta chains derived from one specimen sequenced in a study of beta chain features in type 1 diabetes. The study, taken as a whole, reports: A moderate, significant TCRB CDR3 shortening appeared in type 1 diabetes across four CD4+ subsets.

Their antigen targets remain unknown. The isolated RNA, all of it, was reverse transcribed, so expressed TCRB transcripts were what got sequenced. Sequencing used immunoSEQ multiplex PCR; TCRdb keeps in-frame clones, though not all of them. The sample contains about 280,000 clones, 15% of which appear only once. Sequencing was performed on naive CD4+ T cells from blood. Receptors originate from a man in his late teens or twenties with type 1 diabetes.

The chain uses TRBV7-2 and TRBJ1-6; D is undetermined. Trimming left V 1 base short and J 8 bases short, with 12 bases between. Germline CDR1 reads SGHTA; CDR2 reads FQGNSA. The CDR3 covers 15 residues. CDR3 sequence (DNA): TGTGCCAGCAGCTTAGGGAGGGATTACTATTCACCCCTCCACTTT. This sequence encodes CASSLGRDYYSPLHF.

The chain is built from TRBV15 and TRBJ2-2; D is unclear. This CDR3 is 13 amino acids long. Trimming shortened V by 2 bases and J by 6 bases, and 7 bases separated the two germline ends. Germline CDR1 and CDR2: LNHNV and YYDKDF (reference sequence). The CDR3 nucleotides are TGTGCCACCAGCAGACCGGGTCCCGGGGAGCTGTTTTTT. This translates into CATSRPGPGELFF.

This clone came up a few times. J is TRBJ1-1 and V is TRBV9, with TRBD1 identical over 7 bases. V dropped 4 bases and J dropped 4; count of bases not matched to a gene: 10. The germline CDR1 and CDR2 sequences are SGDLS and YYNGEE. This CDR3 is 15 amino acids long. The chain's CDR3 is CASSPLARGFTEAFF. CDR3 coding DNA: TGTGCCAGCAGCCCGTTAGCCAGGGGGTTCACTGAAGCTTTCTTT.

This clone was counted between two and nine times. Other DNA sequences of this sample code for an identical CDR3. The rearrangement links TRBV11-2 to TRBJ2-7; 7 nucleotides align to TRBD1. The ends lost 4 bases at V and 4 bases at J; junction bases unmatched: 1. Germline V gene data show CDR1 as SGHAT and CDR2 as FQNNGV. The CDR3 loop spans 12 amino acids. The CDR3 DNA is TGTGCCAGCAGCTCACAGGGGTACGAGCAGTACTTC. The encoded protein is CASSSQGYEQYF.

V usage is TRBV28 and J usage is TRBJ2-7, with a tentative D call TRBD1 (6 bases). The CDR3 has 12 amino acids. Per the germline V gene, CDR1 is MDHEN and CDR2 is SYDVKM. V shed 5 bases and J shed 4 bases, with 9 bases lying between them. Here the CDR3 reads CASSVTGYEQYF. In nucleotides, the CDR3 is TGTGCCAGCAGTGTCACAGGGTACGAGCAGTACTTC. Variable domain in full (rest from reference TRBV28 and TRBJ2-7): DVKVTQSSRYLVKRTGEKVFLECVQDMDHENMFWYRQDPGLGLRLIYFSYDVKMKEKGDIPEGYSVSREKKERFSLILESASTNQTSMYLCASSVTGYEQYFGPGTRLTVT.

The table lists this clone with a few counts. The chain recombines TRBV7-7 with TRBJ2-5; TRBD1 might be the D (7 bases). CDR1 is SSHAT and CDR2 is FNYEAQ in the germline V gene (reference sequence). The CDR3 extends over 16 amino acids. V dropped 7 bases and J dropped 5 bases, with 23 bases sitting between them. CDR3 sequence: CASTRGAPGGMETQYF. CDR3 DNA: TGTGCCAGCACCAGAGGGGCGCCAGGGGGGATGGAGACCCAGTACTTC. Together with reference TRBV7-7 and TRBJ2-5, the CDR3 gives the full variable domain: GAGVSQSPRYKVTKRGQDVTLRCDPISSHATLYWYQQALGQGPEFLTYFNYEAQPDKSGLPSDRFSAERPEGSISTLTIQRTEQRDSAMYRCASTRGAPGGMETQYFGPGTRLLVL.

This clone was seen more than once but under ten times. This CDR3 is CAISLRDRPYEQYF. CDR3 DNA: TGTGCCATCAGTCTCCGGGACAGGCCCTACGAGCAGTACTTC. The rearrangement uses TRBV10-3 and TRBJ2-7; 8 bases align to TRBD1. Germline CDR1 and CDR2: ENHRY and SYGVKD. V was pared by 5 bases and J by 2 bases, with 5 bases of the junction left unmatched. CDR3 size: 14 residues.

This chain joins TRBV6-6 and TRBJ1-5; TRBD1 aligns across 10 bases. The ends lost 5 bases at V and 2 bases at J; junction bases unmatched: 6. Germline CDR1 and CDR2: MNHNY and SVGAGI (reference sequence). This CDR3 spans 16 amino acids. This chain's CDR3 is CASSQTGGAGNQPQHF. The CDR3 nucleotides read TGTGCCAGCAGTCAGACAGGGGGCGCAGGCAATCAGCCCCAGCATTTT.

This clone was observed a handful of times. The chain employs TRBV4-1 and TRBJ2-3, with TRBD2 identical over 7 bases. CDR1 and CDR2 (germline): MGHRA, YSYEKL. V lost 2 bases, J lost 10 bases, and 9 bases stayed unmatched. CDR3 length equals 14 residues. The CDR3 nucleotides read TGCGCCAGCAGCCAATCGGGGGGTACCCTAGCGCAGTATTTT. Translated: CASSQSGGTLAQYF.

The rearrangement joins TRBV18 to TRBJ2-7; D gene uncertain. The germline V gene has CDR1 KGHSH and CDR2 LQKENI. The CDR3 is 14 residues long. The V end was cut by 3 bases, the J end by 6 bases, with 15 bases between. This chain's CDR3 is CASSPANPGAEQYF. The CDR3 DNA reads TGTGCCAGCTCACCTGCTAATCCGGGTGCCGAGCAGTACTTC.

The chain links TRBV5-1 to TRBJ2-1; no clear D. V was shortened by 3 bases and J by 5 bases, with 6 bases between the two germline ends. Germline CDR1 SGHRS, CDR2 YFSETQ. The CDR3 totals 12 residues. The CDR3 here is CASSSYDNEQFF. CDR3 coding DNA: TGCGCCAGCAGCTCTTATGACAATGAGCAGTTCTTC.

Only a few counts were recorded for this clone. The V call is TRBV6-5, the J call TRBJ1-1, with a tentative D call TRBD1 (5 bases). The ends were cut back, 0 bases at V and 10 bases at J, with 12 bases in the middle. Germline values: CDR1 MNHEY, CDR2 SVGAGI. CDR3 size: 13 residues. CDR3 loop: CASSYSGREGAFF. In DNA form, the CDR3 reads TGTGCCAGCAGTTACTCGGGCAGGGAGGGAGCTTTCTTT.

The chain couples TRBV28 to TRBJ2-5; 12 nucleotides agree with TRBD1. The CDR3 extends over 15 amino acids. The J segment lost 5 bases and the V segment lost 4 bases, leaving 5 bases of the junction unmatched. Germline V gene lookup returns CDR1 MDHEN and CDR2 SYDVKM. CDR3 in DNA: TGTGCCAGCAGTTGGGGGACAGGGGGCACGGAGACCCAGTACTTC. Its translation: CASSWGTGGTETQYF. The complete variable domain, with remaining parts taken from reference TRBV28 and TRBJ2-5, reads DVKVTQSSRYLVKRTGEKVFLECVQDMDHENMFWYRQDPGLGLRLIYFSYDVKMKEKGDIPEGYSVSREKKERFSLILESASTNQTSMYLCASSWGTGGTETQYFGPGTRLLVL.

The J gene is TRBJ1-5, the V gene TRBV4-1; D may be TRBD1 (6 bases). V shed 4 bases and J shed 5 bases, with 12 bases lying between them. The CDR3 extends over 14 amino acids. Germline CDR1 reads MGHRA; CDR2 reads YSYEKL. The CDR3 sequence: CASSPGQGDQPQHF. CDR3 in DNA: TGCGCCAGCAGCCCGGGACAAGGGGATCAGCCCCAGCATTTT.

This rearrangement joins TRBV19 to TRBJ1-5; D may be TRBD1 (5 bases). CDR1 LNHDA and CDR2 SQIVND come from the germline V gene (reference sequence). The CDR3 is made up of 16 amino acids. Trimming took 2 bases from V and 1 from J, leaving 12 bases between them. CDR3 protein: CASSILGRASNQPQHF. CDR3 in DNA: TGTGCCAGTAGTATACTGGGCAGGGCGAGCAATCAGCCCCAGCATTTT.

V is TRBV29-1 and J is TRBJ1-1, with D possibly TRBD1 on 6 matching bases. The CDR3 consists of 14 residues. V lost 2 bases, J lost 5 bases, and 15 bases lay in between. CDR1 SQVTM and CDR2 ANQGSEA come from the germline V gene. CDR3 protein: CSVEPAHQGTEAFF. In DNA, the CDR3 is TGCAGCGTTGAACCGGCCCACCAGGGGACTGAAGCTTTCTTT. Full variable domain (missing parts from reference TRBV29-1 and TRBJ1-1): SAVISQKPSRDICQRGTSLTIQCQVDSQVTMMFWYRQQPGQSLTLIATANQGSEATYESGFVIDKFPISRPNLTFSTLTVSNMSPEDSSIYLCSVEPAHQGTEAFFGQGTRLTVV.

This CDR3 is CASSPRETRTNEQFF. In DNA, the CDR3 is TGCGCCAGCAGCCCGCGGGAGACCCGTACCAATGAGCAGTTCTTC. V and J are TRBV5-1 and TRBJ2-1, with 7 bases fitting TRBD2. V shed 4 bases, J shed 6 bases, and the junction held 10 bases outside the gene matches. Per germline, CDR1 SGHRS and CDR2 YFSETQ. The CDR3 is 15 amino acids.